These 29 T cell receptor beta chains were all obtained from the same sample, sequenced in a study of T cells in Graves' hyperthyroidism and ophthalmopathy. RNA transcripts yielded amplified TCR beta CDR3 regions. First-round RT-PCR with HTBI primers amplified the TCR CDR3 region. One entry per CDR3 protein results from TCRdb running MiXCR on the multiplex PCR reads. The table includes a few hundred thousand distinct CDR3 sequences, approximately 48% detected once. Specimen: peripheral blood or thyroid tissue (not recorded which). The receptors stem from an adult woman with Graves' disease, either hyperthyroidism or ophthalmopathy (not recorded which).

This clonotype showed up many times. The gene calls are TRBV12-3 or TRBV12-4 and TRBJ1-5, with D uncertain. V lost 1 base and J lost 7, with 11 bases in between. CDR3 length equals 14 residues. The CDR3 DNA reads TGTGCCAGCAGTTTAGGGCAGATCAGCCAGCCCCAGCATTTT. This translates into CASSLGQISQPQHF.

The chain combines TRBV6-1 with TRBJ1-5; D ambiguous. CDR1 and CDR2 from the germline V gene are MNHNS and SASEGT. CDR3 size: 16 residues. V was pared by 3 bases and J by 0 bases, with 12 bases between. The DNA for the CDR3 is TGTGCCAGCAGTGAGAGCGTTTCAGATAGCAATCAGCCCCAGCATTTT. Protein product: CASSESVSDSNQPQHF.

This clonotype was recorded a few times. The V and J genes are TRBV11-3 and TRBJ2-7, with TRBD2 matching 14 bases. This CDR3 spans 15 amino acids. V gave up 5 bases and J gave up 4 bases; unmatched junction bases: 4. Germline CDR1 SGHNT, CDR2 YENEEA. CDR3 in DNA: TGTGCCAGCAGCCGACTAGCGGGAGGGTTGTACGAGCAGTACTTC. As protein: CASSRLAGGLYEQYF. The full variable domain, rest sourced from reference TRBV11-3 and TRBJ2-7, is EAGVVQSPRYKIIEKKQPVAFWCNPISGHNTLYWYLQNLGQGPELLIRYENEEAVDDSQLPKDRFSAERLKGVDSTLKIQPAELGDSAVYLCASSRLAGGLYEQYFGPGTRLTVT.

This rearrangement joins TRBV2 to TRBJ2-3; TRBD1 agrees at 8 bases. Germline assignment: CDR1 SNHLY and CDR2 FYNNEI. The CDR3 sequence is 16 residues long. V was pared by 8 bases and J by 7 bases, with 17 bases of the junction left unmatched. The CDR3 reads CASRTGTGETGNTQYF. In nucleotides, the CDR3 is TGTGCCAGCCGGACAGGGACGGGGGAAACAGGGAATACGCAGTATTTT.

The chain employs TRBV12-3 or TRBV12-4 and TRBJ1-2, with no clear D. The germline V and J ends were trimmed by 3 bases and 4 bases, with 15 bases remaining between them. The CDR3 runs 15 residues. In DNA, the CDR3 is TGTGCCAGCAGTTTCCGGCAGGTGGGATTCTATGGCTACACCTTC. This encodes CASSFRQVGFYGYTF.

This clonotype was recorded only once. This chain links TRBV2 with TRBJ1-6; maybe TRBD1 (6 bases). Deletions cut 7 bases from V and 10 bases from J, with 20 bases between. CDR3 length equals 15 residues. CDR1 and CDR2 (germline): SNHLY, FYNNEI. CDR3 nucleotide sequence: TGTGCCAGCACCAACGAACAGGGATTGGGATCACCCCTCCACTTT. It specifies CASTNEQGLGSPLHF.

This clonotype was seen a few times. The DNA for the CDR3 is TGTGCCAGCACAGCCTCAACTAATGAAAAACTGTTTTTT. Encoded protein: CASTASTNEKLFF. The chain joins TRBV2 to TRBJ1-4; D unresolved. The CDR3 is 13 residues long. V lost 7 bases, J lost 0 bases, and 6 bases lay in between. From germline, CDR1 is SNHLY and CDR2 FYNNEI. The whole variable domain, remainder taken from reference TRBV2 and TRBJ1-4, is EPEVTQTPSHQVTQMGQEVILRCVPISNHLYFYWYRQILGQKVEFLVSFYNNEISEKSEIFDDQFSVERPDGSNFTLKIRSTKLEDSAMYFCASTASTNEKLFFGSGTQLSVL.

The chain links TRBV4-2 to TRBJ2-7; 7 bases are a match to TRBD2. The CDR3 totals 16 residues. Looked up from germline, CDR1 is LGHNA and CDR2 is YNFKEQ. After removal of 3 bases from V and 2 bases from J, the junction contained 10 bases not matched to a gene. CDR3 protein: CASSQAGTTYAYEQYF. Written as DNA, the CDR3 is TGTGCCAGCAGCCAGGCCGGGACTACCTACGCCTACGAGCAGTACTTC.

This chain uses TRBV21-1 with TRBJ1-3. TRBV21-1 is a listed pseudogene. This CDR3 spans 15 amino acids. The CDR3 spells CASSTTEHSGNTIYF. In DNA form, the CDR3 reads TGTGCCAGCAGCACCACTGAACATTCTGGAAACACCATATATTTT.

This chain connects TRBV10-2 to TRBJ1-1, with D unclear. The CDR3 has 14 residues. Trimming pared 6 bases from V and 1 base from J, leaving 12 bases between. Per the germline V gene, CDR1 is WSHSY and CDR2 is SAAADI. The CDR3 DNA is TGCGCCAGCAGAGTAAGGACCGCGAACACTGAAGCTTTCTTT. Translated: CASRVRTANTEAFF.

The genes are TRBV29-1 and TRBJ1-1; TRBD1 matches 7 bases. The CDR3 has 13 amino acids. After removal of 7 bases from V and 1 base from J, the junction contained 6 bases not matched to a gene. Germline CDR1 reads SQVTM; CDR2 reads ANQGSEA. The CDR3 coding sequence is TGCAGCGCCCCGGGACAGACGAACACTGAAGCTTTCTTT. Amino acid sequence: CSAPGQTNTEAFF.

V usage is TRBV6-1 and J usage is TRBJ2-7; the D gene is possibly TRBD2 (5 bases). This CDR3 comprises 14 residues. Per germline, CDR1 MNHNS and CDR2 SASEGT. The V and J ends lost 5 bases and 3 bases respectively, with 14 bases between them. This CDR3 reads CASSPWSGNYEQYF. The CDR3 bases are TGTGCCAGCAGTCCCTGGTCGGGGAACTACGAGCAGTACTTC.

The chain recombines TRBV20-1 with TRBJ1-5, with D possibly TRBD1 on 6 matching bases. V lost 5 bases to trimming and J lost 5 bases, with 10 bases between them. Germline CDR1 DFQATT, CDR2 SNEGSKA (reference sequence). This CDR3 spans 12 amino acids. The CDR3 DNA is TGCAGTGCTCACAGGGTGGATCAGCCCCAGCATTTT. This gives the protein CSAHRVDQPQHF.

Turning to this clonotype: A junction boundary mismatches the germline segment, possibly from a read error. The chain combines TRBV7-2 with TRBJ1-4; D is perhaps TRBD1 (5 bases). The CDR3 spans 14 residues. Per germline, CDR1 SGHTA and CDR2 FQGNSA. The CDR3 loop is CASSPGGTDEKLFF. In nucleotides, the CDR3 is TGCGCCAGCAGCCCCGGGGGAACGGATGAAAAACTGTTTTTT.

The V and J genes are TRBV2 and TRBJ2-7; 10 nucleotides align to TRBD1. Germline CDR1 is SNHLY and CDR2 is FYNNEI. V lost 3 bases, J lost 6 bases, and 14 bases stayed unmatched. The CDR3 is made up of 17 amino acids. The CDR3 here is CASSDNRAGTGAREQYF. The CDR3 nucleotides are TGTGCCAGCAGTGACAACAGGGCAGGGACAGGGGCCCGCGAGCAGTACTTC.

This clonotype was detected ten times or more. This chain joins TRBV12-3 or TRBV12-4 and TRBJ1-1; D not certain. Trimming removed 6 bases from V and 1 base from J, with 12 bases in between. The CDR3 sequence is 14 residues long. This CDR3 reads CASSLGNKNTEAFF. DNA for the CDR3: TGTGCCAGCAGCCTTGGTAACAAGAACACTGAAGCTTTCTTT.

The chain carries TRBV7-8 and TRBJ2-5, with D hard to call. V lost 6 bases, J lost 2 bases, and 19 bases lay in between. Per germline, CDR1 SGHVS and CDR2 FQNEAQ. This CDR3 region has 16 residues. CDR3 in amino acids: CASSQVPGGKQETQYF. In DNA form, the CDR3 reads TGTGCCAGCAGTCAGGTTCCGGGTGGGAAACAAGAGACCCAGTACTTC.

The table lists this clonotype with a count of one. The chain couples TRBV29-1 to TRBJ1-2; no reliable D call. This CDR3 comprises 9 residues. Looked up from germline, CDR1 is SQVTM and CDR2 is ANQGSEA. V dropped 7 bases and J dropped 8 bases, with 8 bases sitting between them. The CDR3 reads CSASRGYTF. The CDR3 nucleotides read TGCAGCGCCAGCAGGGGCTACACCTTC.

This clonotype occurred many times. J is TRBJ1-1 and V is TRBV5-1; 11 bases are shared with TRBD1. The CDR3 runs 15 residues. J lost 6 bases, V lost 4 bases, and 8 bases had no gene match. Looked up from germline, CDR1 is SGHRS and CDR2 is YFSETQ. The CDR3 protein is CASSRPPGQGAEAFF. The DNA for the CDR3 is TGCGCCAGCAGCCGACCGCCGGGACAGGGGGCTGAAGCTTTCTTT.

The gene calls are TRBV29-1 and TRBJ1-1; D is possibly TRBD1 (5 bases). V lost 8 bases and J lost 1, with 11 bases in between. Germline V gene lookup returns CDR1 SQVTM and CDR2 ANQGSEA. The CDR3 is 12 residues long. CDR3 loop: CSLTQGNTEAFF. In DNA form, the CDR3 reads TGCAGCTTAACCCAGGGGAACACTGAAGCTTTCTTT.

This clonotype has only a few counts. The chain links TRBV6-5 to TRBJ1-2; TRBD1 aligns across 8 bases. With V trimmed by 6 bases and J by 4 bases, 10 bases remained unmatched. Germline CDR1 and CDR2: MNHEY and SVGAGI. This CDR3 contains 15 residues. CDR3 protein: CASSYRGGGIYGYTF. CDR3 nucleotides: TGTGCCAGCAGCTACAGGGGGGGGGGGATCTATGGCTACACCTTC.

This clonotype was observed at least ten times. This chain joins TRBV2 and TRBJ2-5, with 8 bases identical to TRBD1. The trim removed 8 bases at V and 9 bases at J, leaving 11 bases unmatched. Germline V gene data show CDR1 as SNHLY and CDR2 as FYNNEI. The CDR3 has 13 residues. CDR3 loop: CASRQGTDQPQYF. CDR3 coding DNA: TGTGCCAGCCGACAGGGGACGGATCAGCCCCAGTACTTC. Variable domain in full (rest from reference TRBV2 and TRBJ2-5): EPEVTQTPSHQVTQMGQEVILRCVPISNHLYFYWYRQILGQKVEFLVSFYNNEISEKSEIFDDQFSVERPDGSNFTLKIRSTKLEDSAMYFCASRQGTDQPQYFGPGTRLLVL.

The chain couples TRBV5-1 to TRBJ2-7, with a possible D match to TRBD2 (6 bases). V was cut by 6 bases and J by 2 bases, with 18 bases left in between. The CDR3 is made up of 15 amino acids. CDR1 is SGHRS, CDR2 YFSETQ, per germline. The CDR3 bases are TGCGCCAGCACCTTTGGAGGGGACTTTCCCTACGAGCAGTACTTC. Translating gives CASTFGGDFPYEQYF.

The V gene is TRBV4-3, the J gene TRBJ1-2; tentatively, D is TRBD1 (6 bases). This CDR3 has 14 residues. In germline, CDR1 is LGHNA, CDR2 YSLEER. The V and J ends lost 4 bases and 6 bases respectively, with 15 bases between them. This chain's CDR3 is CASSRGNRADGYTF. The CDR3, as DNA: TGCGCCAGCAGCCGGGGGAACAGGGCTGATGGCTACACCTTC.

CDR3 region: CAPGTANEKLFF. The CDR3 DNA is TGTGCCCCCGGGACTGCTAATGAAAAACTGTTTTTT. The chain couples TRBV24-1 to TRBJ1-4; a weak D match, TRBD1 (5 bases). The CDR3 length is 12 residues. Trimming stripped 12 bases from V and 3 bases from J, with 10 bases between. CDR1 and CDR2 (germline): KGHDR, SFDVKD.

This clonotype was recorded at least ten times. The V and J genes are TRBV20-1 and TRBJ1-6, with D unclear. The germline V and J ends were trimmed by 0 bases and 1 base, with 10 bases remaining between them. The CDR3 loop spans 16 amino acids. Germline lookup yields CDR1 DFQATT and CDR2 SNEGSKA (reference sequence). CDR3 bases: TGCAGTGCTAGAGATCTGAAGGGTTCCTATAATTCACCCCTCCACTTT. This encodes CSARDLKGSYNSPLHF.

This clonotype was found a few times. V gene TRBV7-8 combines with J gene TRBJ2-6; D gene unclear. This CDR3 region has 14 residues. CDR1 is SGHVS, CDR2 FQNEAQ, per germline. V was cut by 3 bases and J by 4 bases, with 7 bases left in between. The CDR3 spells CASSLTYGANVLTF. The CDR3 DNA reads as TGTGCCAGCAGCTTGACGTACGGGGCCAACGTCCTGACTTTC.

This chain joins TRBV10-3 and TRBJ2-7; no firm D call. The germline CDR1 and CDR2 sequences are ENHRY and SYGVKD. Trimming pared 1 base from V and 12 bases from J, leaving 10 bases between. The CDR3 length is 11 residues. The CDR3, as DNA: TGTGCCATCAGTGAGTTCCGTTCGGCGTACTTC. Its translation is CAISEFRSAYF.

This clonotype was seen a handful of times. The chain has TRBV27 and TRBJ1-2, with D possibly being TRBD1 (5 bases). Trimming shortened V by 4 bases and J by 5 bases, and 14 bases separated the two germline ends. Germline loops: CDR1 MNHEY, CDR2 SMNVEV (reference sequence). The CDR3 has 14 amino acids. The CDR3 here is CASSYQGGSYGYTF. CDR3 in DNA: TGTGCCAGCAGTTATCAGGGCGGTTCATATGGCTACACCTTC.